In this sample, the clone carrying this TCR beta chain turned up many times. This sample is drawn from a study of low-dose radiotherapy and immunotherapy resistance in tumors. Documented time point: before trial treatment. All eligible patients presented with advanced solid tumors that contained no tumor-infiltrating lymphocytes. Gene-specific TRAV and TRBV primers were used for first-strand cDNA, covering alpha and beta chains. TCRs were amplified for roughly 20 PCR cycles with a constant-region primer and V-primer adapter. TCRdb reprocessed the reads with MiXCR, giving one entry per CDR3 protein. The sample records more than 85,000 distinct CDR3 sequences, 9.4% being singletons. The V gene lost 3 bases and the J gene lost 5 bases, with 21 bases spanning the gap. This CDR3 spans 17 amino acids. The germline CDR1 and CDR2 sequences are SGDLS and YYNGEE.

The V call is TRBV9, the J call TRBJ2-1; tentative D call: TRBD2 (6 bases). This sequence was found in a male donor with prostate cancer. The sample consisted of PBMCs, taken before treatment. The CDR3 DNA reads TGTGCCAGCAGCGCAGACGAGATGAGGGAGGTCCACAATGAGCAGTTCTTC. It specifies CASSADEMREVHNEQFF.